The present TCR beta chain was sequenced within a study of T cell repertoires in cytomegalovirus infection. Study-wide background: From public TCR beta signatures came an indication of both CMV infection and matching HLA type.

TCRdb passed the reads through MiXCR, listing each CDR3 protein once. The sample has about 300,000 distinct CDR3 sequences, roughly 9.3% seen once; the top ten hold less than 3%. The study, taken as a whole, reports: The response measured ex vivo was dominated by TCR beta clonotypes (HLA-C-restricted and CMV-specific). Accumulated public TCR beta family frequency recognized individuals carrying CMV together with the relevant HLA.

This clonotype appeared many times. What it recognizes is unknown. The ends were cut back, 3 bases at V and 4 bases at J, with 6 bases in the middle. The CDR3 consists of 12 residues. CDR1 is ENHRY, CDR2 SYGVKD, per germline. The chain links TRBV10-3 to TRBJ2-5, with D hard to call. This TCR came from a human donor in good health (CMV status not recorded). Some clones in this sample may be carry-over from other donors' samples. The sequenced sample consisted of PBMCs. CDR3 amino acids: CAISDSPETQYF. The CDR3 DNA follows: TGTGCCATCAGTGACAGCCCAGAGACCCAGTACTTC.